The clone carrying this T cell receptor beta chain was seen only a few times. Antigen: not known. These data originate in a study of blood T cells in healthy people across ages. A J-beta primer mix and a sample-barcoded 5' primer were used in a second PCR of about 7 to 12 cycles. A single record per CDR3 protein comes from TCRdb applying MiXCR to the 5' RACE reads. The table has approximately 1.5 million distinct CDR3 sequences, around 36% seen once. Germline V gene sequence: CDR1 SNHLY, CDR2 FYNNEI. The CDR3 length is 15 residues. Study observations and caveats: Roughly linear age-related decline in beta diversity appeared, significant by age roughly 40.

This clonotype was sampled from a woman aged 30 to 39 in good health. The sample taken for sequencing was blood. The J gene is TRBJ2-7, the V gene TRBV2, with D unresolved. Gene TRBJ2-5 matches the end of the DNA better, so the J call may be wrong. The CDR3 here is CASSESGSLFKTQYF. The CDR3 coding sequence is TGTGCCAGCAGTGAAAGTGGTAGTTTGTTCAAGACCCAGTACTTC.